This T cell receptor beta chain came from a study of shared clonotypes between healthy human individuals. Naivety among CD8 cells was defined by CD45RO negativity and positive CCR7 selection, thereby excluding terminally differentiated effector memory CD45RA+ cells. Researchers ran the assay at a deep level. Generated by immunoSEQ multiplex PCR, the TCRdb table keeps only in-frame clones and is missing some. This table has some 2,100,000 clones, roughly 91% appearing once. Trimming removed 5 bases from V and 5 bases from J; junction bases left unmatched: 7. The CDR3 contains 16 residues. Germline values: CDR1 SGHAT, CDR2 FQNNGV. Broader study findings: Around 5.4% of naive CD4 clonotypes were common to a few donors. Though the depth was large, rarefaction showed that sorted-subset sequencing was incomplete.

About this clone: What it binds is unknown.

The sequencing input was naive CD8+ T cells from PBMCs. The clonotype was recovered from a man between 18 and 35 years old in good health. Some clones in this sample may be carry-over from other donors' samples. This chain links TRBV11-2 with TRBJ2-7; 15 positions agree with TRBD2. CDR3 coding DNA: TGTGCCAGCAGCGGGCGGACTAGCGGGAGGGCCCACGAGCAGTACTTC. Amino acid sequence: CASSGRTSGRAHEQYF.